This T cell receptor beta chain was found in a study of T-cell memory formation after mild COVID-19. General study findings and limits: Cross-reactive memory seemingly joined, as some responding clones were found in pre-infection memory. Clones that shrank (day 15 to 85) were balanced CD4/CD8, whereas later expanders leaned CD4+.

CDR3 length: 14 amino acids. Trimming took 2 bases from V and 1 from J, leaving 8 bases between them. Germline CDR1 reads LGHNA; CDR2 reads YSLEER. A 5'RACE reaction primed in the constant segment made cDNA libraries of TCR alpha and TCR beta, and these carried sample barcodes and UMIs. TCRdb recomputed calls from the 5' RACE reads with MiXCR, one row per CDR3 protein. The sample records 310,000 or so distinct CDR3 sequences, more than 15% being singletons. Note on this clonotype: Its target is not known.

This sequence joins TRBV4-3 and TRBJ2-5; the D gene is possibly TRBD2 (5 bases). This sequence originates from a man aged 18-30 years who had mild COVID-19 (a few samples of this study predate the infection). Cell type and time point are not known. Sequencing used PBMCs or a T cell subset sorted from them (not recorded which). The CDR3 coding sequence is TGCGCCAGCAGCCAATCCCGGGGCCAAGAGACCCAGTACTTC. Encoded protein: CASSQSRGQETQYF.